This passage covers 5 T cell receptor beta chains from one sample sequenced in a study of T cells in Graves' hyperthyroidism and ophthalmopathy. Using RNA transcripts as the source, TCR beta CDR3 regions were amplified. The HTBI primer set drove a first-round RT-PCR of the TCR CDR3. TCRdb reprocessed the multiplex PCR reads via MiXCR and lists one record per CDR3 protein. Among about 590,000 distinct CDR3 sequences listed, around a sixth were seen once. The sequencing sample was made of blood. The receptors stem from a woman in her 30s with Graves' hyperthyroidism.

CDR3 in amino acids: CSADRDGEEATNEKLFF. CDR3 DNA: TGCAGTGCTGACCGGGACGGCGAAGAAGCAACTAATGAAAAACTGTTTTTT. V and J are TRBV20-1 and TRBJ1-4; D may be TRBD1 (5 bases). Germline V gene lookup returns CDR1 DFQATT and CDR2 SNEGSKA (reference sequence). The CDR3 runs to 17 residues. The V end lost 5 bases, the J end lost 0 bases, and 19 bases lay between the germline ends.

There are many counts of this clonotype. The chain has TRBV6-1 and TRBJ2-3; D may be TRBD1 (5 bases). The CDR3 spans 15 residues. Germline CDR1 is MNHNS and CDR2 is SASEGT. V lost 7 bases and J 0 bases, leaving 14 bases between the germline ends. In DNA form, the CDR3 reads TGTGCCAGCACCGACAGCCTCACTAGCACAGATACGCAGTATTTT. Amino acid sequence: CASTDSLTSTDTQYF.

The sample holds many counts of this clonotype. The chain links TRBV20-1 to TRBJ2-7, with a weak D call TRBD1 (6 bases). Trimming pared 3 bases from V and 3 bases from J, leaving 12 bases between. The CDR3 runs to 13 residues. Looked up from germline, CDR1 is DFQATT and CDR2 is SNEGSKA (reference sequence). The CDR3 protein is CSASTGNIYEQYF. The CDR3 DNA is TGCAGTGCTAGTACAGGGAATATCTACGAGCAGTACTTC.

This clonotype appeared many times. CDR3 region: CSVVMGAQQETQYF. CDR3 bases: TGCAGCGTTGTAATGGGAGCACAGCAAGAGACCCAGTACTTC. V and J are TRBV29-1 and TRBJ2-5, with D tentatively TRBD2 (5 bases). CDR1 and CDR2 (germline): SQVTM, ANQGSEA. This CDR3 is built from 14 residues. Trimming left V 4 bases short and J 2 bases short, with 14 bases between.

Here the CDR3 reads CASSQNRIEQYF. The CDR3 DNA reads as TGTGCCAGCAGCCAGAACAGGATCGAGCAGTACTTC. The genes are TRBV3-1 and TRBJ2-7; TRBD1 might be the D (5 bases). Germline assignment: CDR1 LGHDT and CDR2 YNNKEL (reference sequence). Trimming removed 3 bases from V and 6 bases from J, with 9 bases in between. There are 12 residues in the CDR3.